The T cell receptor (beta chain) under discussion was sequenced for a study of T cell responses to AZD1222 COVID-19 vaccine. Assay: immunoSEQ multiplex PCR; the TCRdb copy retains only in-frame clones and omits some. Of approximately 80,000 clones in the sample, roughly 88% were seen once. Comment on this clone: The antigen is undetermined.

The study's findings and limits: Among spike-specific TCRs, nearly half reportedly target unmutated variant regions. Clonal diversity may have been underestimated in mostly white British donors. Without day 14 samples, only post-peak T cell repertoires were studied.

Deletions cut 4 bases from V and 2 bases from J, with 15 bases between. Germline assignment: CDR1 MDHEN and CDR2 SYDVKM. The CDR3 is 16 amino acids. This chain connects TRBV28 to TRBJ1-3; D gene uncertain. The sequence came from an adult who received the AZD1222 COVID-19 vaccine. The starting material was peripheral blood, obtained 28 days after the second AZD1222 dose. For the CDR3, the DNA is TGTGCCAGCAGTTCCCCGGGAGGGAGGACTGGAAACACCATATATTTT. Amino acids: CASSSPGGRTGNTIYF. The full variable domain, rest sourced from reference TRBV28 and TRBJ1-3, is DVKVTQSSRYLVKRTGEKVFLECVQDMDHENMFWYRQDPGLGLRLIYFSYDVKMKEKGDIPEGYSVSREKKERFSLILESASTNQTSMYLCASSSPGGRTGNTIYFGEGSWLTVV.